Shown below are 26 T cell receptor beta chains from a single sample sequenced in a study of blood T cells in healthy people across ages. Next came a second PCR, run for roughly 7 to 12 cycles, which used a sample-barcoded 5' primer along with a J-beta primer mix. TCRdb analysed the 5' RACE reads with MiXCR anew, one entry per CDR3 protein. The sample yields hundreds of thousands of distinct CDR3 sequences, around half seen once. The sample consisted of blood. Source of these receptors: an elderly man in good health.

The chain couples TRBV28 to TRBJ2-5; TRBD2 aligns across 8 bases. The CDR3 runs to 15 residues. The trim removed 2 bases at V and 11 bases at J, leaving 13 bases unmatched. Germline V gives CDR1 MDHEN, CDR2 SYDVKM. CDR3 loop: CASSLGRAGEWEQYF. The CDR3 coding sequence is TGTGCCAGCAGTTTAGGACGAGCGGGAGAATGGGAGCAGTACTTC.

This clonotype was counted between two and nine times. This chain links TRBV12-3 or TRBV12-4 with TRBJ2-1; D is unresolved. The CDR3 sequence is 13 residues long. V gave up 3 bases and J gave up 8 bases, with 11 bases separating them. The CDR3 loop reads CASSFPPGYEQFF. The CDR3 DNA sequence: TGTGCCAGCAGTTTCCCCCCCGGGTATGAGCAGTTCTTC.

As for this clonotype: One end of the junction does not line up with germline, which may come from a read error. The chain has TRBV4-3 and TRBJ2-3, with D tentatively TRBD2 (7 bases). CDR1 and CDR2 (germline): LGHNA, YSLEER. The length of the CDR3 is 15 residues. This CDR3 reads CTSSQGGGPTDTQYF. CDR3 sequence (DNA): TGCACCAGCAGCCAAGGGGGGGGGCCCACAGATACGCAGTATTTT.

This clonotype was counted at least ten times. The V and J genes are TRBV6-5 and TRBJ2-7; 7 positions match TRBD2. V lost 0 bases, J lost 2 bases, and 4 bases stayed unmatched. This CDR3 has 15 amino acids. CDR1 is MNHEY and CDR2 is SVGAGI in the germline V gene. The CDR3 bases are TGTGCCAGCAGTTACTCGATCGCGGGAGCCTACGAGCAGTACTTC. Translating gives CASSYSIAGAYEQYF.

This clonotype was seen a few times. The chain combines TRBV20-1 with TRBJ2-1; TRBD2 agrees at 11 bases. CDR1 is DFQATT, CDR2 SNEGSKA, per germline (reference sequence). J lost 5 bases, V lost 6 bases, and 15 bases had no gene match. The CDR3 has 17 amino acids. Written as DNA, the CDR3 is TGCAGTGCCATAACGGGACTAGCGGAGGGGAATAACAATGAGCAGTTCTTC. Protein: CSAITGLAEGNNNEQFF.

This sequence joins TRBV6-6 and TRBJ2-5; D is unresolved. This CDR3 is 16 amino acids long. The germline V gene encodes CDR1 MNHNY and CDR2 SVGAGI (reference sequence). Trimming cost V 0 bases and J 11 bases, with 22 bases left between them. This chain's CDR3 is CASSYSGAAFGNEQYF. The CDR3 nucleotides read TGTGCCAGCAGTTACTCCGGTGCCGCTTTTGGGAATGAGCAGTACTTC.

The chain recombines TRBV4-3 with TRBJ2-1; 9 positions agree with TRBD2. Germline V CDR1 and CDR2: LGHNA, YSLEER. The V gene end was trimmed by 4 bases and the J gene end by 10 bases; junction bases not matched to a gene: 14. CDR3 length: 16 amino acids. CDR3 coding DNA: TGCGCCAGCAGCCGTTCTTTCGCGGGGGGGCCTGGAGAGCAGTTCTTC. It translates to CASSRSFAGGPGEQFF.

CDR3 nucleotide sequence: TGCAGCGTTCAGACAGGGGGAGGCTATGGCTACACCTTC. It codes for CSVQTGGGYGYTF. The chain combines TRBV29-1 with TRBJ1-2; 9 nucleotides align to TRBD1. Germline V gives CDR1 SQVTM, CDR2 ANQGSEA. The CDR3 is 13 amino acids. J lost 4 bases, V lost 5 bases, and 5 bases had no gene match.

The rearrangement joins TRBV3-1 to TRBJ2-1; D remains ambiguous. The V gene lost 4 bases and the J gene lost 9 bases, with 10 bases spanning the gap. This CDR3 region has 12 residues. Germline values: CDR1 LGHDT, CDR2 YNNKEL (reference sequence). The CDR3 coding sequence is TGTGCCAGCAGCCCCCAGGACCCTGAGCAGTTCTTC. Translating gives CASSPQDPEQFF.

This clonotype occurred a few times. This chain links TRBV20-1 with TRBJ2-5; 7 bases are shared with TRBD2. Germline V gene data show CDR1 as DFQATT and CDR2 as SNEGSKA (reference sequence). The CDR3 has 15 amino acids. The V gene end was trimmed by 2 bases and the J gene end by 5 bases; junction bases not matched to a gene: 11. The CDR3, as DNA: TGCAGTGCTAGAAATTTAGCGGGTGGGCGGGAGACCCAGTACTTC. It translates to CSARNLAGGRETQYF.

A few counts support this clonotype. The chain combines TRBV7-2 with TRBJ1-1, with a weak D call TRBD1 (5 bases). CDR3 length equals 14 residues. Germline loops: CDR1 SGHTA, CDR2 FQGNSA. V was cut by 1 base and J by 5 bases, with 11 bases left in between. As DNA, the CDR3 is TGTGCCAGCAGCTTAGAGTCAGGGTGGACTGAAGCTTTCTTT. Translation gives CASSLESGWTEAFF.

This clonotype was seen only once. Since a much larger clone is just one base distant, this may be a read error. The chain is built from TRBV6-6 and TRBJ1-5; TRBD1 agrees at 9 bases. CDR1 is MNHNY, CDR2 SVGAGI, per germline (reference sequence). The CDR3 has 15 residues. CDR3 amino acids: CACSPTGQGNQPQHF. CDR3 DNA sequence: TGTGCCTGCAGTCCTACCGGACAGGGGAATCAGCCCCAGCATTTT.

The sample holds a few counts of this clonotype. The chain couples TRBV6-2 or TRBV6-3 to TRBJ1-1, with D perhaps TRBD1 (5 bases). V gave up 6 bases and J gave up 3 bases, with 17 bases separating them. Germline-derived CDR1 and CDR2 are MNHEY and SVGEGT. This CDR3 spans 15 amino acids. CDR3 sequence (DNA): TGTGCCAGCAGACAATACCACAGGAGCTACACTGAAGCTTTCTTT. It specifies CASRQYHRSYTEAFF.

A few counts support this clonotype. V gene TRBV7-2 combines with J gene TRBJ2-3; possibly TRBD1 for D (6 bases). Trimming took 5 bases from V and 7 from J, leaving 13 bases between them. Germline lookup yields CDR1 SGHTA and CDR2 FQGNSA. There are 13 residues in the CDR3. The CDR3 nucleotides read TGTGCCAGCAGCCCGGCAGGGGTGAATACGCAGTATTTT. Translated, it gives CASSPAGVNTQYF.

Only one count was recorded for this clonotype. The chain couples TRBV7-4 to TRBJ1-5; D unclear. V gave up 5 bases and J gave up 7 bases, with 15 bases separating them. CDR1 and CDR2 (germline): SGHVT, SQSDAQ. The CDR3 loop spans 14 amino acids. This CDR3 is CASSLRRGGQPQHF. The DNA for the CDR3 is TGTGCCAGCAGCCTACGACGCGGTGGGCAGCCCCAGCATTTT.

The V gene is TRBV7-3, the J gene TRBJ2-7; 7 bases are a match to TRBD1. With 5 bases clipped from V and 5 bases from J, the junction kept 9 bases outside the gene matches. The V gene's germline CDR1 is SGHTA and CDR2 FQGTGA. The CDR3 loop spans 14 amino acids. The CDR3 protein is CASSPTGNQNEQYF. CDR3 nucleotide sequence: TGTGCCAGCAGCCCGACAGGGAATCAGAACGAGCAGTACTTC.

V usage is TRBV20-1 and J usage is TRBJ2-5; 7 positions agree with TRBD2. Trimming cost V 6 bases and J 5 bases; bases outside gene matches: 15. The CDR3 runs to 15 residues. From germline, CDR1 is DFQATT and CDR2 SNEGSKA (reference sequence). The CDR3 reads CSAVDGREIMETQYF. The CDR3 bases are TGCAGTGCCGTAGATGGGCGGGAGATTATGGAGACCCAGTACTTC.

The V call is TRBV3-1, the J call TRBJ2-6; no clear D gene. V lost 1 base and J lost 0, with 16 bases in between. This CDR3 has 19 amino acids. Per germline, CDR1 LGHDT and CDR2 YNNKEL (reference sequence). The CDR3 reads CASSQVFSYGHSGANVLTF. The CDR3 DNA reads TGTGCCAGCAGCCAAGTTTTTAGTTACGGCCACTCTGGGGCCAACGTCCTGACTTTC.

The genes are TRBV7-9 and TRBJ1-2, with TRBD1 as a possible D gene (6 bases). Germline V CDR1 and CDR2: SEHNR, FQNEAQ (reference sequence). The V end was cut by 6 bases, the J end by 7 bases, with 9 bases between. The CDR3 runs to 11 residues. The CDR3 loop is CASSRTAGYTF. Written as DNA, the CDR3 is TGTGCCAGCAGTAGGACAGCTGGCTACACCTTC.

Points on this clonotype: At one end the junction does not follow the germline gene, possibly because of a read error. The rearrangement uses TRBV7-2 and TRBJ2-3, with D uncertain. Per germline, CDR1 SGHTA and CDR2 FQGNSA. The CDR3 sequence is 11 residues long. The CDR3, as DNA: TGTGCCAGCAGCTTTACAGATACGCGGTATTTT. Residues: CASSFTDTRYF.

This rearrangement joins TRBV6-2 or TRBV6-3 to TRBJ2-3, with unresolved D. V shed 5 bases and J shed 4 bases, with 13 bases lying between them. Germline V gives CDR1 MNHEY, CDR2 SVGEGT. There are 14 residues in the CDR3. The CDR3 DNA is TGTGCCAGCAGTCTTATCCAGGCCCCAGATACGCAGTATTTT. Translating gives CASSLIQAPDTQYF.

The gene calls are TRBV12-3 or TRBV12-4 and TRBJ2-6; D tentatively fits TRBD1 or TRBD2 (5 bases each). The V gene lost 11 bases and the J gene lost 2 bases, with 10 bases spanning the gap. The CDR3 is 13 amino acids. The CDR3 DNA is TGTGCCGGGGGTGAAACTGGGGCCAACGTCCTGACTTTC. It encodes CAGGETGANVLTF.

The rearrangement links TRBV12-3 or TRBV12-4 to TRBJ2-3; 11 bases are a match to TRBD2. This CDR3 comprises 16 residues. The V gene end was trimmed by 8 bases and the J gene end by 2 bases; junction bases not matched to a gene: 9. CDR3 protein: CASLRTSGSDTDTQYF. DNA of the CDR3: TGTGCCAGCTTACGGACTAGCGGGTCCGACACAGATACGCAGTATTTT.

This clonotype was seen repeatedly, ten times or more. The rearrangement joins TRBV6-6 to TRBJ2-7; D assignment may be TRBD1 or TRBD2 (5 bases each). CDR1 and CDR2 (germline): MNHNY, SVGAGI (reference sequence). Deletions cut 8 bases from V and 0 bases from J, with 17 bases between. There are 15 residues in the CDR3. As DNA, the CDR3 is TGTGCCAGCCGACCTTCAGGGAGTCCCTCCTACGAGCAGTACTTC. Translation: CASRPSGSPSYEQYF.

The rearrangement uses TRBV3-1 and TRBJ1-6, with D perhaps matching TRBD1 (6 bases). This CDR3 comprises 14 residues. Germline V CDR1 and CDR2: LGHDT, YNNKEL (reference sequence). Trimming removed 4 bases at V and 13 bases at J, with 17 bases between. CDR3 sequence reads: CASSPKGGLTPLHF. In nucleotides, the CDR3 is TGTGCCAGCAGCCCAAAGGGGGGCCTAACCCCCCTCCACTTT.

The CDR3 region has the DNA TGTGCCTGGAGTAGCGGGAACGGGAACAATGAGCAGTTCTTC. Amino acids: CAWSSGNGNNEQFF. The genes are TRBV30 and TRBJ2-1; TRBD2 agrees at 7 bases. V was pared by 2 bases and J by 5 bases, with 6 bases of the junction left unmatched. Germline CDR1 GTSNPN, CDR2 SVGIG (reference sequence). This CDR3 spans 14 amino acids.